Listed here are 31 T cell receptor beta chains from one sample, sequenced in a study of vaccination effects on CD4 cells after COVID-19. The method was immunoSEQ multiplex PCR; TCRdb's version includes in-frame clones alone and lacks a portion of them. The sample consists of some 69,000 clones, 74% of them appearing once. The ViraFEST assay expanded antigen-specific CD4+ T cells with viral peptide pools before sequencing. Subsequent to a culture period of about nine days, CD4+ T cells were isolated. All study participants received two doses of BNT162b2 or mRNA-1273 vaccine. These receptors lack a known antigen. The source material was CD4+ T cells from PBMCs cultured with HCoV-229E spike peptides, sampled after COVID-19 vaccination. The receptor set was obtained from a human donor who received a COVID-19 vaccine.

The V and J genes are TRBV30 and TRBJ2-3, with 11 bases identical to TRBD1. The germline V gene has CDR1 GTSNPN and CDR2 SVGIG (reference sequence). The CDR3 contains 16 residues. V lost 2 bases and J lost 5; bases outside the gene matches: 9. For the CDR3, the DNA is TGTGCCTGGAGTCCTCCGGGACAGGGGGTCGGAGATACGCAGTATTTT. Translating gives CAWSPPGQGVGDTQYF.

The J gene is TRBJ2-5, the V gene TRBV5-1; tentatively, D is TRBD1 (6 bases). Trimming removed 0 bases at V and 1 base at J, with 13 bases between. The length of the CDR3 is 16 residues. Germline V CDR1 and CDR2: SGHRS, YFSETQ. The CDR3 DNA sequence: TGCGCCAGCAGCTTGGCCGTTGTAGGGGGCCAAGAGACCCAGTACTTC. This encodes CASSLAVVGGQETQYF.

The chain couples TRBV7-3 to TRBJ2-2; 9 positions match TRBD2. Germline loops: CDR1 SGHTA, CDR2 FQGTGA. The CDR3 sequence is 16 residues long. The trim removed 0 bases at V and 4 bases at J, leaving 3 bases unmatched. The CDR3 loop is CASSLTSGGGTGELFF. The CDR3 region has the DNA TGTGCCAGCAGCTTAACTAGCGGGGGTGGCACCGGGGAGCTGTTTTTT.

The rearrangement links TRBV19 to TRBJ1-2, with a weak D call TRBD1 (5 bases). The CDR3 totals 15 residues. V lost 7 bases, J lost 4 bases, and 19 bases lay in between. CDR1 and CDR2 (germline): LNHDA, SQIVND (reference sequence). The CDR3: CASTGVRGETYGYTF. CDR3 coding DNA: TGTGCCAGTACCGGGGTGAGGGGAGAAACCTATGGCTACACCTTC.

This clone has only one observation. The rearrangement links TRBV24-1 to TRBJ2-5, with 7 bases aligning to TRBD2. There are 14 residues in the CDR3. Losses at the gene ends were 4 bases for V and 5 bases for J; bases not matched to a gene: 6. Germline V lookup: CDR1 KGHDR, CDR2 SFDVKD. CDR3 protein: CATSDLGGTETQYF. In nucleotides, the CDR3 is TGTGCCACCAGTGACTTGGGGGGGACGGAGACCCAGTACTTC.

This clone was counted between two and nine times. The chain employs TRBV28 and TRBJ1-4; possible D gene TRBD1, 6 bases. CDR3 length: 14 amino acids. The V end lost 4 bases, the J end lost 0 bases, and 6 bases lay between the germline ends. The V gene's germline CDR1 is MDHEN and CDR2 SYDVKM. The CDR3 sequence: CASSWTATNEKLFF. CDR3 nucleotides: TGTGCCAGCAGTTGGACAGCAACTAATGAAAAACTGTTTTTT.

This sequence joins TRBV9 and TRBJ1-2; unclear D gene. Germline assignment: CDR1 SGDLS and CDR2 YYNGEE. Trimming removed 0 bases from V and 1 base from J, with 7 bases in between. CDR3 length: 14 residues. The CDR3 here is CASSVGGLNYGYTF. Here the CDR3 DNA reads TGTGCCAGCAGCGTAGGAGGGCTTAACTATGGCTACACCTTC.

The chain recombines TRBV5-4 with TRBJ1-3; a possible D gene is TRBD1 (5 bases). Trimming shortened V by 2 bases and J by 2 bases, and 17 bases separated the two germline ends. The CDR3 consists of 17 residues. The germline V gene has CDR1 SGHNT and CDR2 YYREEE (reference sequence). The CDR3 loop is CASSFLSGQGAGNTIYF. The CDR3 DNA reads as TGTGCCAGCAGCTTTCTCTCAGGTCAGGGTGCTGGAAACACCATATATTTT.

The J gene is TRBJ2-4, the V gene TRBV7-8; the D call may be TRBD1 or TRBD2 (6 bases each). Germline V gives CDR1 SGHVS, CDR2 FQNEAQ. V was shortened by 0 bases and J by 6 bases, with 12 bases between the two germline ends. The CDR3 covers 15 residues. The CDR3 DNA reads TGTGCCAGCAGCTTAGCGGGGGGCCCGGGAAACATTCAGTACTTC. It specifies CASSLAGGPGNIQYF.

This clone was detected only once. The J gene is TRBJ2-5, the V gene TRBV7-8, with a possible D match to TRBD1 (5 bases). CDR1 is SGHVS, CDR2 FQNEAQ, per germline. V lost 1 base and J lost 4, with 16 bases in between. The CDR3 loop spans 16 amino acids. In nucleotides, the CDR3 is TGTGCCAGCAGCTTAGTGGGTTCAGGGATGGTAGAGACCCAGTACTTC. Amino acids: CASSLVGSGMVETQYF. The full variable domain, rest sourced from reference TRBV7-8 and TRBJ2-5, is GAGVSQSPRYKVAKRGQDVALRCDPISGHVSLFWYQQALGQGPEFLTYFQNEAQLDKSGLPSDRFFAERPEGSVSTLKIQRTQQEDSAVYLCASSLVGSGMVETQYFGPGTRLLVL.

The V and J genes are TRBV6-5 and TRBJ1-3; D is unclear. The CDR3 has 15 residues. In germline, CDR1 is MNHEY, CDR2 SVGAGI. V gave up 0 bases and J gave up 0 bases, with 6 bases separating them. This CDR3 is CASSYSGFSGNTIYF. CDR3 bases: TGTGCCAGCAGTTACTCAGGGTTCTCTGGAAACACCATATATTTT.

The rearrangement links TRBV7-3 to TRBJ1-1, with 10 nucleotides matching TRBD1. CDR3 size: 15 residues. CDR1 is SGHTA and CDR2 is FQGTGA in the germline V gene. The V gene end was trimmed by 2 bases and the J gene end by 7 bases; junction bases not matched to a gene: 7. The CDR3 here is CASSLEPGQGIEAFF. The CDR3 region has the DNA TGTGCCAGCAGCTTAGAACCGGGACAGGGGATTGAAGCTTTCTTT.

The J gene is TRBJ2-4, the V gene TRBV5-5, with D possibly being TRBD1 (7 bases). CDR1 is SGHKS and CDR2 is YYEKEE in the germline V gene (reference sequence). Trimming shortened V by 0 bases and J by 2 bases, and 12 bases separated the two germline ends. The CDR3 spans 16 residues. CDR3 protein: CASSLGRGLSKNIQYF. CDR3 sequence (DNA): TGTGCCAGCAGCTTGGGGAGGGGGCTTTCCAAAAACATTCAGTACTTC.

This clone has more than one count but fewer than ten. The chain links TRBV6-6 to TRBJ2-5, with D unclear. Trimming left V 2 bases short and J 4 bases short, with 5 bases between. This CDR3 region has 12 residues. Germline CDR1 reads MNHNY; CDR2 reads SVGAGI (reference sequence). CDR3 sequence reads: CASSYPGETQYF. CDR3 sequence (DNA): TGTGCCAGCAGTTACCCCGGAGAGACCCAGTACTTC.

The CDR3 DNA reads TGTGCCAGCAGCTTAGCTTACAGACAAGAGACCCAGTACTTC. Its protein product is CASSLAYRQETQYF. The chain joins TRBV7-2 to TRBJ2-5, with D unclear. Trimming pared 0 bases from V and 2 bases from J, leaving 7 bases between. Germline CDR1 reads SGHTA; CDR2 reads FQGNSA. This CDR3 is 14 amino acids long. The complete variable domain, with remaining parts taken from reference TRBV7-2 and TRBJ2-5, reads GAGVSQSPSNKVTEKGKDVELRCDPISGHTALYWYRQSLGQGLEFLIYFQGNSAPDKSGLPSDRFSAERTGGSVSTLTIQRTQQEDSAVYLCASSLAYRQETQYFGPGTRLLVL.

This sequence joins TRBV3-1 (or the pseudogene TRBV3-2) and TRBJ2-2; no definite D call. The CDR3 totals 11 residues. Between the trimmed V and J ends, which lost 4 bases and 13 bases, there was a span of 10 bases. Per the germline V gene, CDR1 is LGHDT and CDR2 is YNNKEL (reference sequence). The CDR3 loop is CASSRQGGLFF. Written as DNA, the CDR3 is TGTGCCAGCAGCCGTCAAGGTGGGCTGTTTTTT.

This clone came up a few times. The chain is built from TRBV2 and TRBJ2-7, with 8 bases identical to TRBD2. The V gene end was trimmed by 3 bases and the J gene end by 6 bases; junction bases not matched to a gene: 7. The CDR3 contains 14 residues. Germline assignment: CDR1 SNHLY and CDR2 FYNNEI. In DNA form, the CDR3 reads TGTGCCAGCAGTGACAGGACTAGCCTCCCCGAGCAGTACGTC. Translation: CASSDRTSLPEQYV.

The chain employs TRBV7-9 and TRBJ1-5; no clear D gene. Trimming removed 4 bases at V and 3 bases at J, with 7 bases between. The CDR3 sequence is 13 residues long. Germline V gene lookup returns CDR1 SEHNR and CDR2 FQNEAQ (reference sequence). The CDR3, as DNA: TGTGCCAGCAGCTCGCAGTACAATCAGCCCCAGCATTTT. Amino acids: CASSSQYNQPQHF.

The chain is built from TRBV2 and TRBJ2-5, with a possible D match to TRBD2 (5 bases). CDR1 and CDR2 from the germline V gene are SNHLY and FYNNEI. V dropped 6 bases and J dropped 2 bases, with 10 bases sitting between them. There are 13 residues in the CDR3. The CDR3 here is CASSGNMQETQYF. The CDR3 DNA reads TGTGCCAGCAGCGGGAACATGCAAGAGACCCAGTACTTC. Full variable domain (rest looked up from reference TRBV2 and TRBJ2-5): EPEVTQTPSHQVTQMGQEVILRCVPISNHLYFYWYRQILGQKVEFLVSFYNNEISEKSEIFDDQFSVERPDGSNFTLKIRSTKLEDSAMYFCASSGNMQETQYFGPGTRLLVL.

CDR3 nucleotide sequence: TGTGCCAGCAGTTTAAAAGAGGGCTCACCCCTCCACTTT. This encodes CASSLKEGSPLHF. The chain has TRBV12-3 or TRBV12-4 and TRBJ1-6; no clear D gene. Trimming removed 2 bases from V and 10 bases from J, with 9 bases in between. There are 13 residues in the CDR3.

The chain uses TRBV6-6 and TRBJ2-7, with 11 bases identical to TRBD2. This CDR3 region has 13 residues. The germline CDR1 and CDR2 sequences are MNHNY and SVGAGI (reference sequence). CDR3 coding DNA: TGTGCCAGCAGTTACCCTAGACTAGCGGGGATAGAGGTC. Its protein product is CASSYPRLAGIEV.

The chain uses TRBV14 and TRBJ2-7; D possibly matches TRBD1 or TRBD2 (5 bases each). Germline V gives CDR1 SGHDN, CDR2 FVKESK. The CDR3 has 16 amino acids. The V end lost 7 bases, the J end lost 2 bases, and 21 bases lay between the germline ends. The CDR3 loop is CASTLDSWGKTYEQYV. DNA for the CDR3: TGTGCCAGCACCTTGGACTCCTGGGGCAAAACCTACGAGCAGTACGTC.

The CDR3 DNA sequence: TGCGCCAGCAGCCAAGGGAGGTGGACAGATAAAAACATTCAGTACTTC. Translating gives CASSQGRWTDKNIQYF. This sequence joins TRBV4-1 and TRBJ2-4; possibly TRBD1 for D (6 bases). The CDR3 loop spans 16 amino acids. V was pared by 1 base and J by 4 bases, with 14 bases between. The germline gives CDR1 MGHRA, CDR2 YSYEKL.

The chain employs TRBV9 and TRBJ2-3, with D tentatively TRBD1 (5 bases). CDR3 length equals 11 residues. V was shortened by 6 bases and J by 5 bases, with 7 bases between the two germline ends. The germline V gene has CDR1 SGDLS and CDR2 YYNGEE. In DNA, the CDR3 is TGTGCCAGCACTCAGGGAGATACGCAGTATTTT. Translating it yields CASTQGDTQYF.

The chain links TRBV15 to TRBJ1-2; D possibly corresponds to TRBD1 (5 bases). This CDR3 contains 14 residues. Trimming stripped 1 base from V and 6 bases from J, with 12 bases between. CDR1 and CDR2 from the germline V gene are LNHNV and YYDKDF (reference sequence). CDR3: CATSRAGVRDGYTF. The CDR3 region has the DNA TGTGCCACCAGCAGAGCGGGGGTACGGGATGGCTACACCTTC.

The rearrangement links TRBV10-3 to TRBJ2-5; 8 nucleotides line up with TRBD2. CDR3 length: 14 amino acids. J lost 5 bases, V lost 7 bases, and 9 bases had no gene match. Germline V CDR1 and CDR2: ENHRY, SYGVKD. CDR3: CAINQAGGRETQYF. CDR3 nucleotides: TGTGCCATCAATCAGGCGGGGGGTAGGGAGACCCAGTACTTC.

The chain couples TRBV19 to TRBJ1-5, with 10 bases fitting TRBD1. The CDR3 sequence is 18 residues long. CDR1 and CDR2 from the germline V gene are LNHDA and SQIVND (reference sequence). V was pared by 7 bases and J by 4 bases, with 16 bases of the junction left unmatched. In DNA form, the CDR3 reads TGTGCCAGTACCAGCGGACAGGGGGGACAAACTCCTAATCAGCCCCAGCATTTT. Translated: CASTSGQGGQTPNQPQHF.

The chain employs TRBV12-5 and TRBJ2-2, with D possibly TRBD1 on 6 matching bases. The ends were cut back, 1 base at V and 0 bases at J, with 6 bases in the middle. The CDR3 contains 15 residues. CDR1 and CDR2 (germline): LGHNT, FRNRAP. CDR3 in DNA: TGTGCTAGTGGTTTGGGGACAGCGAACACCGGGGAGCTGTTTTTT. It is translated as CASGLGTANTGELFF.

V gene TRBV5-1 combines with J gene TRBJ2-1, with TRBD1 matching 7 bases. The CDR3 has 14 amino acids. V lost 4 bases and J lost 4; bases outside the gene matches: 5. Germline V gene sequence: CDR1 SGHRS, CDR2 YFSETQ. CDR3 amino acids: CASSLGQEYNEQFF. For the CDR3, the DNA is TGCGCCAGCAGCCTAGGACAGGAGTACAATGAGCAGTTCTTC.

The chain is built from TRBV19 and TRBJ1-5, with D unresolved. Germline V gives CDR1 LNHDA, CDR2 SQIVND (reference sequence). V lost 2 bases and J lost 0, with 8 bases in between. This CDR3 spans 15 amino acids. The CDR3 DNA reads TGTGCCAGTAGTATAAAACAGATTAGCAATCAGCCCCAGCATTTT. Translation gives CASSIKQISNQPQHF.

The V call is TRBV7-9, the J call TRBJ2-2, with 10 bases lining up with TRBD1. After removal of 6 bases from V and 5 bases from J, the junction contained 6 bases not matched to a gene. There are 15 residues in the CDR3. Germline-derived CDR1 and CDR2 are SEHNR and FQNEAQ (reference sequence). This CDR3 reads CASRPGTGVTGELFF. The CDR3 bases are TGTGCCAGCAGGCCCGGGACAGGGGTAACCGGGGAGCTGTTTTTT.